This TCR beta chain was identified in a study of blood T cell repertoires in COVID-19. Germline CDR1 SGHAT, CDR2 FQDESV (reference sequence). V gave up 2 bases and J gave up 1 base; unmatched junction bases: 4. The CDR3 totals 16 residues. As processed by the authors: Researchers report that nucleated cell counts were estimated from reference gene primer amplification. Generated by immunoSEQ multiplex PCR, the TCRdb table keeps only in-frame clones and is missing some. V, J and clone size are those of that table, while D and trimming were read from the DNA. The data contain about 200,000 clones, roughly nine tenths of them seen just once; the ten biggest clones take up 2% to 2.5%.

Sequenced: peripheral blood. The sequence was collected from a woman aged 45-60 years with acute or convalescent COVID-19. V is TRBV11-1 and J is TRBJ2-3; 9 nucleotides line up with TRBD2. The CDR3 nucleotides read TGTGCCAGCAGCTTAAGGCGCGGGGGGGGCACAGATACGCAGTATTTT. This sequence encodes CASSLRRGGGTDTQYF.